The 26 T cell receptor beta chains reported below all come from one sample, sequenced in a study of T cell repertoires in cytomegalovirus infection. TCRdb reanalysed the reads using MiXCR and keeps one entry per CDR3 protein. The sample carries some 500,000 distinct CDR3 sequences, 30% to 35% recorded once. Antigens of these TCRs are unknown. The starting material was cultured PBMCs, obtained from culture after CMV antigen stimulation. Every receptor here comes from a human donor in good health (CMV status not recorded). Some clones in this sample may be carry-over from other donors' samples.

A few counts support this clonotype. V and J are TRBV7-2 and TRBJ1-2; D gene uncertain. The germline gives CDR1 SGHTA, CDR2 FQGNSA. The CDR3 runs to 17 residues. The V end was cut by 0 bases, the J end by 8 bases, with 22 bases between. The chain's CDR3 is CASSLAGSVAKERGYTF. CDR3 coding DNA: TGTGCCAGCAGCTTAGCGGGGTCGGTAGCCAAGGAACGGGGCTACACCTTC. Looking up the rest from reference TRBV7-2 and TRBJ1-2 gives the full variable domain: GAGVSQSPSNKVTEKGKDVELRCDPISGHTALYWYRQSLGQGLEFLIYFQGNSAPDKSGLPSDRFSAERTGGSVSTLTIQRTQQEDSAVYLCASSLAGSVAKERGYTFGSGTRLTVV.

This clonotype was picked up one time. V is TRBV29-1 and J is TRBJ1-2; no reliable D call. Looked up from germline, CDR1 is SQVTM and CDR2 is ANQGSEA. This CDR3 spans 13 amino acids. The V gene lost 4 bases and the J gene lost 0 bases, with 9 bases spanning the gap. CDR3 DNA: TGCAGCGTTGCGGAGGATACTAACTATGGCTACACCTTC. Amino acid sequence: CSVAEDTNYGYTF. Based on the CDR3 plus reference TRBV29-1 and TRBJ1-2, the full variable domain is SAVISQKPSRDICQRGTSLTIQCQVDSQVTMMFWYRQQPGQSLTLIATANQGSEATYESGFVIDKFPISRPNLTFSTLTVSNMSPEDSSIYLCSVAEDTNYGYTFGSGTRLTVV.

This clonotype was observed a few times. This chain joins TRBV2 and TRBJ1-5; TRBD1 might be the D (5 bases). Germline CDR1 SNHLY, CDR2 FYNNEI. V was trimmed by 6 bases and J by 0 bases, leaving 12 bases between them. The length of the CDR3 is 15 residues. CDR3 region: CASSRDGTSNQPQHF. In DNA form, the CDR3 reads TGTGCCAGCAGCCGCGACGGGACTAGCAATCAGCCCCAGCATTTT.

The V gene is TRBV28, the J gene TRBJ2-1; possible D gene TRBD2, 6 bases. Per the germline V gene, CDR1 is MDHEN and CDR2 is SYDVKM. This CDR3 contains 14 residues. Deletions cut 6 bases from V and 5 bases from J, with 14 bases between. The CDR3: CASSRDAGNNEQFF. The CDR3 DNA follows: TGTGCCAGCAGCCGGGACGCGGGAAACAATGAGCAGTTCTTC.

The table lists this clonotype with many counts. This sequence joins TRBV7-2 and TRBJ2-5, with 9 bases lining up with TRBD2. Germline CDR1 and CDR2: SGHTA and FQGNSA. With 4 bases clipped from V and 5 bases from J, the junction kept 8 bases outside the gene matches. The CDR3 is 15 amino acids. CDR3 amino acids: CASSSTGLARETQYF. In DNA, the CDR3 is TGTGCCAGCAGCTCAACGGGACTAGCACGGGAGACCCAGTACTTC.

This clonotype occurred a few times. The chain is built from TRBV27 and TRBJ1-1; D gene uncertain. Germline lookup yields CDR1 MNHEY and CDR2 SMNVEV (reference sequence). Trimming pared 6 bases from V and 0 bases from J, leaving 14 bases between. The CDR3 sequence is 15 residues long. The CDR3 loop is CASRIGRTMNTEAFF. The CDR3 region has the DNA TGTGCCAGCAGGATCGGACGGACTATGAACACTGAAGCTTTCTTT.

The genes are TRBV6-1 and TRBJ1-5; D gene ambiguous. The CDR3 consists of 17 residues. CDR1 is MNHNS, CDR2 SASEGT, per germline. V shed 0 bases and J shed 1 base, with 13 bases lying between them. The chain's CDR3 is CASSEAGRVKSNQPQHF. The CDR3 DNA sequence: TGTGCCAGCAGTGAAGCGGGGAGGGTCAAAAGCAATCAGCCCCAGCATTTT.

This clonotype was seen only a few times. The chain carries TRBV7-2 and TRBJ2-1; possibly TRBD2 for D (6 bases). Germline lookup yields CDR1 SGHTA and CDR2 FQGNSA. V lost 4 bases to trimming and J lost 1 base, with 14 bases between them. The CDR3 has 16 residues. CDR3 region: CASSSSPSGSYNEQFF. DNA for the CDR3: TGTGCCAGCAGCTCCTCCCCCAGCGGGTCCTACAATGAGCAGTTCTTC.

This clonotype was detected only a few times. This chain connects TRBV12-3 or TRBV12-4 to TRBJ2-1; 9 nucleotides align to TRBD1. The CDR3 has 14 amino acids. The junction had 11 bases not matched to a gene; V was cut back by 8 bases and J by 9 bases. The CDR3 nucleotides are TGTGCCAGCCGGGGACAGGGCCCTAGGGGTGAGCAGTTCTTC. Its translation is CASRGQGPRGEQFF.

This clonotype was seen many times. This chain links TRBV7-2 with TRBJ2-3, with a tentative D call TRBD2 (5 bases). V shed 5 bases and J shed 2 bases, with 14 bases lying between them. Germline CDR1 SGHTA, CDR2 FQGNSA. The length of the CDR3 is 15 residues. CDR3 DNA sequence: TGTGCCAGCAGCCCCGGACTGGGGAACACAGATACGCAGTATTTT. Its translation: CASSPGLGNTDTQYF.

CDR3 in amino acids: CASSWGHSGEQFF. The CDR3 region has the DNA TGTGCCAGCAGCTGGGGTCATAGCGGGGAGCAGTTCTTC. The rearrangement links TRBV5-6 to TRBJ2-1, with 7 nucleotides matching TRBD2. The CDR3 has 13 residues. From germline, CDR1 is SGHDT and CDR2 YYEEEE. Trimming at V came to 3 bases and at J to 10 bases, leaving 7 bases not matched to a gene.

The V and J genes are TRBV29-1 and TRBJ1-1; 8 bases align to TRBD1. CDR3 size: 16 residues. J lost 0 bases, V lost 6 bases, and 12 bases had no gene match. Germline V CDR1 and CDR2: SQVTM, ANQGSEA. The CDR3 nucleotides read TGCAGCGTCGTAACCACAGGGGGTGTTCTGAACACTGAAGCTTTCTTT. It is translated as CSVVTTGGVLNTEAFF. The full variable domain, with the rest looked up from reference TRBV29-1 and TRBJ1-1, is SAVISQKPSRDICQRGTSLTIQCQVDSQVTMMFWYRQQPGQSLTLIATANQGSEATYESGFVIDKFPISRPNLTFSTLTVSNMSPEDSSIYLCSVVTTGGVLNTEAFFGQGTRLTVV.

This chain connects TRBV15 to TRBJ2-1, with TRBD2 matching over 13 bases. CDR1 is LNHNV, CDR2 YYDKDF, per germline (reference sequence). The CDR3 consists of 15 residues. V lost 3 bases to trimming and J lost 9 bases; unmatched junction nucleotides: 5. Here the CDR3 reads CATSRRTSGSGEQFF. The CDR3 DNA reads as TGTGCCACCAGCAGGCGGACTAGCGGGAGTGGTGAGCAGTTCTTC.

As DNA, the CDR3 is TGTGCCAGCAGCGTAGGTCTAGCGGGAGAGGATACGCAGTATTTT. Protein: CASSVGLAGEDTQYF. J is TRBJ2-3 and V is TRBV9; 10 nucleotides agree with TRBD2. CDR3 size: 15 residues. Germline values: CDR1 SGDLS, CDR2 YYNGEE. The V segment lost 0 bases and the J segment 6 bases; nucleotides outside the gene matches: 4.

The genes are TRBV14 and TRBJ1-1; D ambiguous. The CDR3 covers 14 residues. Trimming left V 0 bases short and J 5 bases short, with 10 bases between. Germline V gene sequence: CDR1 SGHDN, CDR2 FVKESK. The CDR3 DNA reads TGTGCCAGCAGCCAAGATTCGGCCCGAACTGAAGCTTTCTTT. Translated: CASSQDSARTEAFF.

This sequence joins TRBV20-1 and TRBJ1-5; D is unresolved. In germline, CDR1 is DFQATT, CDR2 SNEGSKA (reference sequence). V lost 1 base to trimming and J lost 0 bases, with 7 bases between them. The CDR3 is 14 residues long. The CDR3 DNA follows: TGCAGTGCTAGAGTTGGGAATAGCAATCAGCCCCAGCATTTT. Translating it yields CSARVGNSNQPQHF.

This clonotype was counted many times. The V call is TRBV12-3 or TRBV12-4, the J call TRBJ2-7, with TRBD2 matching over 12 bases. CDR3 length equals 13 residues. The trim removed 6 bases at V and 5 bases at J, leaving 2 bases unmatched. The chain's CDR3 is CASRTSGSNEQYF. In DNA form, the CDR3 reads TGTGCCAGCAGGACTAGCGGGAGCAACGAGCAGTACTTC.

The chain recombines TRBV29-1 with TRBJ2-7, with 7 bases fitting TRBD1. This CDR3 spans 12 amino acids. V trimming: 5 bases; J trimming: 5 bases; junction bases outside the gene matches: 6. Germline V gives CDR1 SQVTM, CDR2 ANQGSEA. In nucleotides, the CDR3 is TGCAGCGTTCTTCAGGGGGTCCACGAGCAGTACTTC. Translation: CSVLQGVHEQYF.

Concerning this clonotype: A much larger clone is a single base away; this may be a read error. The chain employs TRBV7-2 and TRBJ2-7; TRBD2 matches at 9 bases. The V and J ends lost 3 bases and 3 bases, in that order; junction bases with no gene match: 3. This CDR3 is 14 amino acids long. Germline CDR1 reads SGHTA; CDR2 reads FQGNSA. The CDR3 reads CASSFPAGGYEQYV. Written as DNA, the CDR3 is TGTGCCAGCAGCTTCCCAGCGGGAGGCTACGAGCAGTACGTC.

This rearrangement joins TRBV7-9 to TRBJ2-2; D gene uncertain. Germline CDR1 SEHNR, CDR2 FQNEAQ (reference sequence). The CDR3 extends over 15 amino acids. With 5 bases removed from V and 3 bases from J, the gap between germline ends came to 13 bases. This chain's CDR3 is CASSPRTTHTGELFF. As DNA, the CDR3 is TGTGCCAGCAGCCCCCGGACCACGCACACCGGGGAGCTGTTTTTT.

A note on this clonotype: A much larger clone differs from this one at a single base, so this may be a read error. This chain connects TRBV6-1 to TRBJ2-1, with D perhaps matching TRBD1 (6 bases). There are 13 residues in the CDR3. Looked up from germline, CDR1 is MNHNS and CDR2 is SASEGT. V lost 7 bases and J 6 bases, leaving 13 bases between the germline ends. The CDR3 loop is CASTQQGPNEQFF. CDR3 DNA: TGTGCCAGCACCCAACAGGGTCCCAATGAGCAGTTCTTC.

This chain uses TRBV7-2 with TRBJ1-1; a weak D match, TRBD1 (5 bases). The germline V and J ends were trimmed by 4 bases and 3 bases, with 15 bases remaining between them. Germline assignment: CDR1 SGHTA and CDR2 FQGNSA. This CDR3 spans 15 amino acids. The CDR3 bases are TGTGCCAGCAGCTATACAGGAATTAAAGACACTGAAGCTTTCTTT. Encoded protein: CASSYTGIKDTEAFF.

This clonotype was observed once. The V gene is TRBV2, the J gene TRBJ2-2; D may be TRBD1 or TRBD2 (6 bases each). The CDR3 contains 14 residues. V lost 7 bases, J lost 0 bases, and 9 bases lay in between. Germline V gene lookup returns CDR1 SNHLY and CDR2 FYNNEI. The CDR3 spells CASIRGPNTGELFF. CDR3 coding DNA: TGTGCCAGCATACGGGGGCCGAACACCGGGGAGCTGTTTTTT.

This clonotype showed up just a few times. The CDR3 reads CASMEQGTGNIQYF. The CDR3 DNA follows: TGTGCCAGTATGGAACAGGGGACGGGAAACATTCAGTACTTC. The chain links TRBV19 to TRBJ2-4; 7 bases fit TRBD1. CDR1 LNHDA and CDR2 SQIVND come from the germline V gene (reference sequence). Losses at the gene ends were 7 bases for V and 6 bases for J; bases not matched to a gene: 9. The CDR3 extends over 14 amino acids.

This clonotype was observed many times. The chain couples TRBV6-2 or TRBV6-3 to TRBJ1-1; no clear D. CDR3 length equals 12 residues. The germline V gene encodes CDR1 MNHEY and CDR2 SVGEGT. Trimming took off 5 bases at V and 1 base at J, with 5 bases between the two ends. CDR3 sequence reads: CASSPRNTEAFF. CDR3 DNA sequence: TGTGCCAGCAGTCCTAGGAACACTGAAGCTTTCTTT.

The gene calls are TRBV7-2 and TRBJ2-3, with D uncertain. Germline CDR1 reads SGHTA; CDR2 reads FQGNSA. V was shortened by 2 bases and J by 1 base, with 10 bases between the two germline ends. The CDR3 runs to 15 residues. As DNA, the CDR3 is TGTGCCAGCAGCTTAATGGGCGGTGGCACAGATACGCAGTATTTT. Protein: CASSLMGGGTDTQYF.